This T cell receptor beta chain was identified in a study of response to subunit inactivated influenza vaccine. TCRdb redid the calling of the RT-PCR reads with MiXCR, one entry per CDR3 protein. The sample yields around 650,000 distinct CDR3 sequences, 15% to 19% seen once. V was pared by 7 bases and J by 6 bases, with 21 bases between. Germline V CDR1 and CDR2: MNHEY, SMNVEV (reference sequence). The length of the CDR3 is 16 residues. V usage is TRBV27 and J usage is TRBJ1-4; D is possibly TRBD1 (6 bases). The material was PBMCs from blood, obtained about 13 days after vaccination. The clonotype was recovered from a man aged 50 to 59 who received an inactivated influenza vaccine. CDR3 region: CASTLARGVDDEKLFF. In nucleotides, the CDR3 is TGTGCCAGCACCCTCGCCAGGGGAGTAGATGATGAAAAACTGTTTTTT.